This TCR beta chain originates from a study of OX40 agonist ivuxolimab in advanced cancers. Germline CDR1 is SNHLY and CDR2 is FYNNEI. The CDR3 contains 14 residues. V was pared by 3 bases and J by 6 bases, with 9 bases between. Comments on this clone: Its antigen is as yet unknown. Since the CDR3 does not end with the conserved phenylalanine or tryptophan, this likely comes from a read error.

The table came from immunoSEQ multiplex PCR; TCRdb's copy has only in-frame clones and leaves some out. The sample has around 82,000 clones, more than 75% seen once. General study points: Doses of 0.1 to 3.0 mg/kg were accompanied by clonal expansion of CD4+ and CD8+ blood T cells by week 6.

Material: CD4+ or CD8+ T cells sorted from blood, obtained in a trial of the OX40 agonist ivuxolimab. The TCR was taken from an adult with an advanced solid tumor such as melanoma, head and neck, liver or kidney cancer. The V and J genes are TRBV2 and TRBJ1-6, with D unclear. The CDR3 region is CASSDRMGNSPLHL. CDR3 bases: TGTGCCAGCAGTGATAGGATGGGTAATTCACCCCTCCACCTT.